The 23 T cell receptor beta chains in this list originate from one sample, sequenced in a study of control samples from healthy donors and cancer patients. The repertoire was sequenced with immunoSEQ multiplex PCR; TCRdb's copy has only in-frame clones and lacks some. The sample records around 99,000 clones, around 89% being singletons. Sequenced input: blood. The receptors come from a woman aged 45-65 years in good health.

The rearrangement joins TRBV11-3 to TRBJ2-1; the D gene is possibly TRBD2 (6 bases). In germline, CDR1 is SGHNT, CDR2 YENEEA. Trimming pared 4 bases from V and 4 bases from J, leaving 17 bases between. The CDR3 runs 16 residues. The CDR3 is CASSSGAAGRYNEQFF. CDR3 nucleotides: TGTGCCAGCAGCTCCGGGGCGGCGGGACGGTACAATGAGCAGTTCTTC.

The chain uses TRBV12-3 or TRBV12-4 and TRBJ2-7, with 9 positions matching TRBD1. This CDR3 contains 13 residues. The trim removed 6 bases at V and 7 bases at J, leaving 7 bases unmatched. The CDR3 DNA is TGTGCCAGCAGGGTACAGGGGGCCGGGGAGCAGTACTTC. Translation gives CASRVQGAGEQYF.

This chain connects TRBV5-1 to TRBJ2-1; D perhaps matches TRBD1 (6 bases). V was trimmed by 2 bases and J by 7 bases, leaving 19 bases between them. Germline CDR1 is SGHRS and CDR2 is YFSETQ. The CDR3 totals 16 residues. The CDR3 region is CASSFFGTQGTNEQFF. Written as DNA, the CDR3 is TGCGCCAGCAGCTTCTTCGGGACACAAGGCACTAATGAGCAGTTCTTC.

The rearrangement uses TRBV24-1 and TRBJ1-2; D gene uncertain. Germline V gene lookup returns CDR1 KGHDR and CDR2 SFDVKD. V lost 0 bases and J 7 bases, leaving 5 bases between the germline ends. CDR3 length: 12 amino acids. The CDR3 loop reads CATSDLTGGYTF. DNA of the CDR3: TGTGCCACCAGTGATTTGACGGGTGGCTACACCTTC.

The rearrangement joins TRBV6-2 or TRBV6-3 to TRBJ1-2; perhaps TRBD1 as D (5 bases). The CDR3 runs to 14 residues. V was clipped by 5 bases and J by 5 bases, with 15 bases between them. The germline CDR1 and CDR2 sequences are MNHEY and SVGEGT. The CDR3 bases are TGTGCCAGCAGTCCAACCGGGACGGAATATGGCTACACCTTC. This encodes CASSPTGTEYGYTF.

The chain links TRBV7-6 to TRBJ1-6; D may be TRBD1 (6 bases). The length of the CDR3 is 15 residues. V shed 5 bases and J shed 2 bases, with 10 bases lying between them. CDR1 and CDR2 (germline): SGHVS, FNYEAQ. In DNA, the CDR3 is TGTGCCAGCAGCCCGGGACAAACCTATAATTCACCCCTCCACTTT. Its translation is CASSPGQTYNSPLHF.

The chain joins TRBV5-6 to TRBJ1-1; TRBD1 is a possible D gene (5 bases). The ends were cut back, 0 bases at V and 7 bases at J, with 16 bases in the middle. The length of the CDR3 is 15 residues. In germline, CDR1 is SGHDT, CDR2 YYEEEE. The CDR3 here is CASSLDPGLWSEAFF. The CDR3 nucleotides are TGTGCCAGCAGCTTGGACCCGGGACTTTGGAGTGAAGCTTTCTTT.

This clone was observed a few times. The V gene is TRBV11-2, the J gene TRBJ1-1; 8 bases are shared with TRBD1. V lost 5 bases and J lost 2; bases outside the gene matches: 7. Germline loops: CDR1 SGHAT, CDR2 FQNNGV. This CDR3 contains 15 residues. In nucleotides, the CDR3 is TGTGCCAGCAGCCCCCTCAGGGGGCAAAACACTGAAGCTTTCTTT. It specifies CASSPLRGQNTEAFF.

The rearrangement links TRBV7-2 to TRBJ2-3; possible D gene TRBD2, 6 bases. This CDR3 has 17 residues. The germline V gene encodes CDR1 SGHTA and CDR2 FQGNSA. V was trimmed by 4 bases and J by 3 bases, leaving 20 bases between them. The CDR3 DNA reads TGTGCCAGCAGCTCACCCAGCGCGGGGACCTGGACAGATACGCAGTATTTT. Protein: CASSSPSAGTWTDTQYF.

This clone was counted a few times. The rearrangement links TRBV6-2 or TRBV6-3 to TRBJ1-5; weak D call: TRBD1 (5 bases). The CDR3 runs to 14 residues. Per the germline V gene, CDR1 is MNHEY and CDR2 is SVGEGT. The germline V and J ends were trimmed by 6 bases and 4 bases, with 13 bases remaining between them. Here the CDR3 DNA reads TGTGCCAGCAGCTGGGGAGGGGAAAATCAGCCCCAGCATTTT. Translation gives CASSWGGENQPQHF.

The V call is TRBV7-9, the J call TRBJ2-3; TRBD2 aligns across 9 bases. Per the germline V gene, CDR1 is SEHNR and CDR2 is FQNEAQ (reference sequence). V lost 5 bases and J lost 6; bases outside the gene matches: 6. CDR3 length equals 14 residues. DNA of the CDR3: TGTGCCAGCAGCCCCCTAGCGGGGACTGATACGCAGTATTTT. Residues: CASSPLAGTDTQYF.

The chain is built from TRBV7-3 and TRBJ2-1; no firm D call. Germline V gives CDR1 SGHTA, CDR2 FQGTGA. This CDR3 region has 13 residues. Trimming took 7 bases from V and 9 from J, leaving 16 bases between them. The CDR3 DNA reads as TGTGCCAGCACTTTAAACAGCGCTGGTGAGCAGTTCTTC. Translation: CASTLNSAGEQFF.

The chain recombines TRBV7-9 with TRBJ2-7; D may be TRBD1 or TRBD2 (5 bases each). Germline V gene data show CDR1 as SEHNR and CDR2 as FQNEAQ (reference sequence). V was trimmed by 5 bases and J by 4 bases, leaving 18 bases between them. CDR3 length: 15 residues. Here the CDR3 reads CASSPRTGPRYEQYF. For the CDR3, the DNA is TGTGCCAGCAGCCCCAGGACGGGACCAAGATACGAGCAGTACTTC.

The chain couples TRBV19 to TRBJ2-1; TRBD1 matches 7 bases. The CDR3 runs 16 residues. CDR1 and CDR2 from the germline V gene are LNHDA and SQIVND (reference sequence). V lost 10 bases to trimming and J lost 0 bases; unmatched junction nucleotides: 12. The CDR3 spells CATKRGGQTSYNEQFF. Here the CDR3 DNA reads TGTGCCACCAAGAGAGGGGGCCAAACCTCCTACAATGAGCAGTTCTTC.

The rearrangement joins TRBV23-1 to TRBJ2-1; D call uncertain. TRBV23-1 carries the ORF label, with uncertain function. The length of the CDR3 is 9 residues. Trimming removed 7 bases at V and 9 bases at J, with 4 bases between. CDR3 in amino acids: CASNPEQFF. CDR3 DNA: TGCGCCAGCAACCCTGAGCAGTTCTTC.

CDR3 amino acids: CASRKESGANVLTF. The DNA for the CDR3 is TGTGCCAGCAGGAAAGAATCTGGGGCCAACGTCCTGACTTTC. The J gene is TRBJ2-6, the V gene TRBV6-6, with D unclear. Germline assignment: CDR1 MNHNY and CDR2 SVGAGI (reference sequence). CDR3 length equals 14 residues. V lost 6 bases and J lost 1, with 7 bases in between.

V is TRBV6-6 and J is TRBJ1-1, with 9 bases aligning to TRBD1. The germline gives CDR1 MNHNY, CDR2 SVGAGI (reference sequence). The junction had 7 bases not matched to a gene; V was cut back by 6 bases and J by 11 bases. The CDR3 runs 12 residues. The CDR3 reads CASSPGTGRAFF. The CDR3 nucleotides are TGTGCCAGCAGCCCAGGGACAGGGCGCGCTTTCTTT.

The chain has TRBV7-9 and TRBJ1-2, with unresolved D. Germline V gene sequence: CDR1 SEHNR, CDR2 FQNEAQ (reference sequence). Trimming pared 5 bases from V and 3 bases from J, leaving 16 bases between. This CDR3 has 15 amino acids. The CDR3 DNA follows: TGTGCCAGCAGCCCGCCCATCCCCATTGACTATGGCTACACCTTC. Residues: CASSPPIPIDYGYTF. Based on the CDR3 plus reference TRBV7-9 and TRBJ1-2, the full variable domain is DTGVSQNPRHKITKRGQNVTFRCDPISEHNRLYWYRQTLGQGPEFLTYFQNEAQLEKSRLLSDRFSAERPKGSFSTLEIQRTEQGDSAMYLCASSPPIPIDYGYTFGSGTRLTVV.

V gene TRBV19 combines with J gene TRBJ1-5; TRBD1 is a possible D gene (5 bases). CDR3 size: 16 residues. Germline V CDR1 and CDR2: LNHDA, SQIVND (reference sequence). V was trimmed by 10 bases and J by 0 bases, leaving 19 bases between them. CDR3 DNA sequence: TGTGCCACCGTCGGGACTGCGAGTTATAGCAATCAGCCCCAGCATTTT. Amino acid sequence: CATVGTASYSNQPQHF. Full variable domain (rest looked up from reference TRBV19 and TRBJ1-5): DGGITQSPKYLFRKEGQNVTLSCEQNLNHDAMYWYRQDPGQGLRLIYYSQIVNDFQKGDIAEGYSVSREKKESFPLTVTSAQKNPTAFYLCATVGTASYSNQPQHFGDGTRLSIL.

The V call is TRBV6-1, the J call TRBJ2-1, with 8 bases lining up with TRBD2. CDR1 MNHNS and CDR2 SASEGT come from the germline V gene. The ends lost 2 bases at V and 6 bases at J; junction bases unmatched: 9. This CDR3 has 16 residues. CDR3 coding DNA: TGTGCCAGCAGTGAATTTGCCAGCGGGGGCCGCAATGAGCAGTTCTTC. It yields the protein CASSEFASGGRNEQFF.

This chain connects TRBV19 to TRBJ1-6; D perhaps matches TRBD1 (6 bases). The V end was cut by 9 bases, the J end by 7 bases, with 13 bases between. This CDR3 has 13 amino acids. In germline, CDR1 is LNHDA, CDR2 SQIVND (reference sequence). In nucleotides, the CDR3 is TGTGCCAGCGCCGACAGGCCGAATTCACCCCTCCACTTT. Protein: CASADRPNSPLHF. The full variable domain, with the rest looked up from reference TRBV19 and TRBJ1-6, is DGGITQSPKYLFRKEGQNVTLSCEQNLNHDAMYWYRQDPGQGLRLIYYSQIVNDFQKGDIAEGYSVSREKKESFPLTVTSAQKNPTAFYLCASADRPNSPLHFGNGTRLTVT.

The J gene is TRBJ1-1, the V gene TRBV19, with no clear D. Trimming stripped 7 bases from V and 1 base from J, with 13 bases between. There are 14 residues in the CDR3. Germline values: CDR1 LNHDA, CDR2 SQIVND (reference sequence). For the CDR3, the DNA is TGTGCCAGTATTGGGCAGGCGAGGAACACTGAAGCTTTCTTT. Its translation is CASIGQARNTEAFF.

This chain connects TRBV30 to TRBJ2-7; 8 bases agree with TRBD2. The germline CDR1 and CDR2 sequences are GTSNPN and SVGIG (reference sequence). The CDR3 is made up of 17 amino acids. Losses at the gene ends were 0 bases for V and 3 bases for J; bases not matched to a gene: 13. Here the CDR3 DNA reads TGTGCCTGGAGTGTACGGGCAGGGGCGGGGGGACTCTACGAGCAGTACTTC. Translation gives CAWSVRAGAGGLYEQYF.